This T cell receptor beta chain was recorded in a study of blood T cell repertoires in COVID-19. Original analysis: Counts of nucleated cells, estimated from reference gene primer amplification, were obtained. Libraries were prepared by immunoSEQ multiplex PCR; TCRdb keeps only in-frame clonotypes and omits some of them. V and J calls and clone size are as listed in that table; D and trimming were resolved from the DNA. This table has a few hundred thousand clones, 65% to 90% appearing once. V was clipped by 2 bases and J by 8 bases, with 15 bases between them. The CDR3 contains 15 residues. Germline values: CDR1 KGHDR, CDR2 SFDVKD.

The rearrangement links TRBV24-1 to TRBJ2-1; the D gene is possibly TRBD2 (5 bases). Sequencing was performed on peripheral blood. The sequence derives from a human donor in a cohort sampled during active COVID-19. This CDR3 reads CATSDSRADIDEQFF. The DNA for the CDR3 is TGTGCCACCAGTGATTCGCGGGCCGATATCGATGAGCAGTTCTTC.